A selection of T cell receptor beta chains follows, all from one sample in a study of blood T cell repertoires in COVID-19. Repertoires were generated with immunoSEQ multiplex PCR, while TCRdb's copy carries only in-frame clones and drops some. The table has more than 100,000 clones, 84% seen once. The material sequenced was PBMCs or T cells enriched from blood (not recorded which). These receptors all come from a woman under 40 who had recovered from COVID-19. Each CDR3 is given with its conserved first and last residue. The D gene is left open where the match is weak. Clone sizes are given selectively: once, few, many, or a class where the clone is expanded.

d_gene: -; abundance: -; j_gene: TRBJ1-1; v_gene: TRBV5-1; CDR3aa: CASSLGHQLMNTEAFF
d_gene: TRBD1; abundance: -; j_gene: TRBJ2-1; v_gene: TRBV11-2; CDR3aa: CASSLQDRGGNEQFF
d_gene: -; abundance: -; j_gene: TRBJ1-1; v_gene: TRBV7-9; CDR3aa: CASSFQMNTEAFF
d_gene: -; abundance: -; j_gene: TRBJ2-5; v_gene: TRBV19; CDR3aa: CASRGALQETQYF
d_gene: -; abundance: -; j_gene: TRBJ2-6; v_gene: TRBV5-1; CDR3aa: CASSLATASSGANVLTF
d_gene: TRBD1; abundance: -; j_gene: TRBJ2-2; v_gene: TRBV5-1; CDR3aa: CASSLATGGTGELFF
d_gene: TRBD2; abundance: -; j_gene: TRBJ2-1; v_gene: TRBV7-2; CDR3aa: CASSLAFAGAYNEQFF
d_gene: -; abundance: -; j_gene: TRBJ2-7; v_gene: TRBV7-6; CDR3aa: CASSLDSREQYF
d_gene: -; abundance: many; j_gene: TRBJ2-7; v_gene: TRBV10-1; CDR3aa: CASRDLRGAYEQYF
d_gene: -; abundance: -; j_gene: TRBJ2-7; v_gene: TRBV6-2/TRBV6-3; CDR3aa: CASSSVRGGEQYF
d_gene: -; abundance: -; j_gene: TRBJ2-1; v_gene: TRBV27; CDR3aa: CASSFSGTGDNEQFF
d_gene: -; abundance: -; j_gene: TRBJ1-2; v_gene: TRBV5-5; CDR3aa: CASSFPGFYGYTF
d_gene: TRBD2; abundance: -; j_gene: TRBJ2-1; v_gene: TRBV18; CDR3aa: CASSPPTSGHRNEQFF
d_gene: -; abundance: -; j_gene: TRBJ2-1; v_gene: TRBV28; CDR3aa: CASSLAGPYNEQFF
d_gene: -; abundance: -; j_gene: TRBJ1-2; v_gene: TRBV12-3/TRBV12-4; CDR3aa: CASSLFSGRGYTF
d_gene: -; abundance: few; j_gene: TRBJ2-7; v_gene: TRBV27; CDR3aa: CASRPTGTHSYEQYF
d_gene: -; abundance: -; j_gene: TRBJ2-5; v_gene: TRBV27; CDR3aa: CASSLAETQYF